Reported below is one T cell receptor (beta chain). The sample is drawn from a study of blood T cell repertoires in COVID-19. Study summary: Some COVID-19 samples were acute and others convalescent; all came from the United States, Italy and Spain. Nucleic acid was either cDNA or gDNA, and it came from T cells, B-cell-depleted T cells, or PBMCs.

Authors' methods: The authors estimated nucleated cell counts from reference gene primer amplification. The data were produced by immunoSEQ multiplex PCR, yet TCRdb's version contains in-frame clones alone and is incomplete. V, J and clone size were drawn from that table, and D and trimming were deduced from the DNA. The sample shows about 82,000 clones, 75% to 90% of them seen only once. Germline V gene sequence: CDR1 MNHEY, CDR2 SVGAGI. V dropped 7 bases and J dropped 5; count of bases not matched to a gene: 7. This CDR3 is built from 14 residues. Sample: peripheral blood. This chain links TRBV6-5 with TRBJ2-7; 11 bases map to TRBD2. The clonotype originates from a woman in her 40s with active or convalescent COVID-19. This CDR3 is CASTQGGLADEQYF. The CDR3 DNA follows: TGTGCCAGCACCCAAGGGGGACTAGCGGACGAGCAGTACTTC.